This T cell receptor (beta chain) was documented in a study of blood T cell repertoires in COVID-19. Study-level information: The cDNA or gDNA used as material had been derived from T cells, B-cell-depleted T cells, or PBMCs.

Authors' processing steps: Nucleated cell number was recorded as an estimate derived from reference gene primer amplification. Here immunoSEQ multiplex PCR was the method, and the copy in TCRdb shows in-frame clones only, minus some. V and J calls and clone size are those listed in that table; D and trimming were worked out from the DNA. The data show fewer than 200,000 clones, with approximately 85% seen just once and around 1.1% held by the top ten. Unmatched junction bases numbered 12, after V lost 8 bases and J lost 7 bases. The germline V gene encodes CDR1 MDHEN and CDR2 SYDVKM. This CDR3 has 14 residues.

This clonotype was sampled from a man aged 35 to 55 with acute or convalescent COVID-19. Sequenced sample: peripheral blood. The rearrangement links TRBV28 to TRBJ2-7, with 9 nucleotides matching TRBD1. The CDR3, as DNA: TGTGCCAGCGGCACGGGACAGGGTTTTAAAGAGCAGTACTTC. Its protein product is CASGTGQGFKEQYF. Using reference TRBV28 and TRBJ2-7 for the parts outside the CDR3, the full variable domain is DVKVTQSSRYLVKRTGEKVFLECVQDMDHENMFWYRQDPGLGLRLIYFSYDVKMKEKGDIPEGYSVSREKKERFSLILESASTNQTSMYLCASGTGQGFKEQYFGPGTRLTVT.